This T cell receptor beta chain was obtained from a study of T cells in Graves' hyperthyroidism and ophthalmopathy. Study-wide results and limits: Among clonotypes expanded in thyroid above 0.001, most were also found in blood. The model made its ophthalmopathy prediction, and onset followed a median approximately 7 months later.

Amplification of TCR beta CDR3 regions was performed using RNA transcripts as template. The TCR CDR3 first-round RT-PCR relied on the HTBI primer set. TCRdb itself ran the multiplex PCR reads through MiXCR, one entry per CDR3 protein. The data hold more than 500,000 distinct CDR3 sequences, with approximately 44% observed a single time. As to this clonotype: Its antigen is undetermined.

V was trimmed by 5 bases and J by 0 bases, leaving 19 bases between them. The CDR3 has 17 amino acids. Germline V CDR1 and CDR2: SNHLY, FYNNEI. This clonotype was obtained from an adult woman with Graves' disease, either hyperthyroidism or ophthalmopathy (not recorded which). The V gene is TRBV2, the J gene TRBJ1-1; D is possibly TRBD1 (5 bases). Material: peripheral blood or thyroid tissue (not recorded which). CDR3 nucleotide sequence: TGTGCCAGCAGTTCAGGCCCCCCCAGGGCCATGAACACTGAAGCTTTCTTT. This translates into CASSSGPPRAMNTEAFF. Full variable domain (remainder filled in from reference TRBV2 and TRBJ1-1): EPEVTQTPSHQVTQMGQEVILRCVPISNHLYFYWYRQILGQKVEFLVSFYNNEISEKSEIFDDQFSVERPDGSNFTLKIRSTKLEDSAMYFCASSSGPPRAMNTEAFFGQGTRLTVV.